The entry that follows covers one T cell receptor beta chain sequence. An end of the junction differs from the germline gene, which may be a read error. The data stem from a study of molecular identifiers for immune sequencing clone quantification. From germline, CDR1 is PRHDT and CDR2 FYEKMQ (reference sequence). The CDR3 runs 14 residues. TCRdb reprocessed the PCR reads with MiXCR, giving one entry per CDR3 protein. This table holds some 100,000 distinct CDR3 sequences, around a third found once. V usage is TRBV13 and J usage is TRBJ1-1; D possibly corresponds to TRBD1 (5 bases). The source is a human donor in good health. Some libraries in this study had Jurkat cell RNA spiked in. The sequenced sample was naive CD8+ T cells from blood, with Jurkat cell RNA spiked in. Subset of the sample: FACS-sorted CD8+CD4-CCR7+CD45RA+ naive T cells. For the CDR3, the DNA is TGTCCCAGCAGCTCTAAGGGGTTGAACACTGAAGCTTTCTTT. Translation: CPSSSKGLNTEAFF.